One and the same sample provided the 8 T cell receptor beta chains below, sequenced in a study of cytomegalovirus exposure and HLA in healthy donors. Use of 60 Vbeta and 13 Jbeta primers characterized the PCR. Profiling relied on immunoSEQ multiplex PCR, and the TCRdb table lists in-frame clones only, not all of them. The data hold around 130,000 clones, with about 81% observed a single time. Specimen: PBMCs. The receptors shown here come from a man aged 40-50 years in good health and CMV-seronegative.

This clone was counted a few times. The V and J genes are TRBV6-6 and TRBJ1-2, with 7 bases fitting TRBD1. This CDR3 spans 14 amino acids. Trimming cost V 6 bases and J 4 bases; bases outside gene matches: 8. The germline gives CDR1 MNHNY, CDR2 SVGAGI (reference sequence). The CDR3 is CASSPRQGGYGYTF. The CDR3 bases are TGTGCCAGCAGCCCCCGACAGGGAGGCTATGGCTACACCTTC.

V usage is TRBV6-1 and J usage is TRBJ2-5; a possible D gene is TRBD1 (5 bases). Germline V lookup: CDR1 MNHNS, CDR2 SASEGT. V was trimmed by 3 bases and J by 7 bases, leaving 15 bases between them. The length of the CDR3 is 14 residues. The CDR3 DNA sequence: TGTGCCAGCAGTGATCTCCTTGGGGCTGGGACCCAGTACTTC. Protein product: CASSDLLGAGTQYF.

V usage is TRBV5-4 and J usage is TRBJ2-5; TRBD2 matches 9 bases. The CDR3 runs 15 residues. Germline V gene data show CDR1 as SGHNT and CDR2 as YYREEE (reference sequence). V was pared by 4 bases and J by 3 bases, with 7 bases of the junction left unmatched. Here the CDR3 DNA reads TGTGCCAGCAGCAAAGGAGCGGGGGGAGAAGAGACCCAGTACTTC. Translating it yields CASSKGAGGEETQYF.

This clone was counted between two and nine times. The CDR3 reads CASTSSGILDTQYF. The CDR3 nucleotides are TGTGCCAGTACCTCGTCAGGGATACTAGATACGCAGTATTTT. This sequence joins TRBV19 and TRBJ2-3; a possible D gene is TRBD1 (5 bases). Trimming took 7 bases from V and 5 from J, leaving 16 bases between them. The germline gives CDR1 LNHDA, CDR2 SQIVND (reference sequence). The CDR3 loop spans 14 amino acids.

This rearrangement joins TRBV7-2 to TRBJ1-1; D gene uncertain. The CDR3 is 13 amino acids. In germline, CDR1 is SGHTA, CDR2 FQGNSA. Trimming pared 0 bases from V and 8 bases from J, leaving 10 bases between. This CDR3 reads CASSLASRQEAFF. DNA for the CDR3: TGTGCCAGCAGCTTAGCGTCGAGGCAAGAAGCTTTCTTT.

CDR3 amino acids: CASREQGSYEQYF. The DNA for the CDR3 is TGTGCCAGCAGAGAACAGGGTTCCTACGAGCAGTACTTC. V is TRBV6-1 and J is TRBJ2-7; D possibly corresponds to TRBD1 (6 bases). Trimming took 6 bases from V and 1 from J, leaving 10 bases between them. The CDR3 has 13 residues. In germline, CDR1 is MNHNS, CDR2 SASEGT.

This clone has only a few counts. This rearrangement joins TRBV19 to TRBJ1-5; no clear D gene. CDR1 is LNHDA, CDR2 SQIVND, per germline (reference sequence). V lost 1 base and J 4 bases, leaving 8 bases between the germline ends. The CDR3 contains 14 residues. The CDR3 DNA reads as TGTGCCAGTAGTATAGTCCAGGCGAATCAGCCCCAGCATTTT. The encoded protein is CASSIVQANQPQHF. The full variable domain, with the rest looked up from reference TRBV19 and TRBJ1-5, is DGGITQSPKYLFRKEGQNVTLSCEQNLNHDAMYWYRQDPGQGLRLIYYSQIVNDFQKGDIAEGYSVSREKKESFPLTVTSAQKNPTAFYLCASSIVQANQPQHFGDGTRLSIL.

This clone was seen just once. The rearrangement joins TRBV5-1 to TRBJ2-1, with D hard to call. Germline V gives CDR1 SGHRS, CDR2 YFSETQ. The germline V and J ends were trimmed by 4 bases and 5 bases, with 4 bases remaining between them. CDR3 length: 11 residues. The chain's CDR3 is CASSQNNEQFF. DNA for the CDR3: TGCGCCAGCAGCCAGAACAATGAGCAGTTCTTC.